These T cell receptor beta chains were read from a single sample in a study of a mutant IDH1 vaccine in newly diagnosed glioma. These receptors' targets are unknown. Sequenced by immunoSEQ multiplex PCR; TCRdb stores in-frame clones only, minus some. The sample consists of approximately 61,000 clones, around 80% of them appearing once. The source was PBMCs, collected from a glioma patient whose treatment included an IDH1 peptide vaccine. These receptors were taken from a woman in her forties or fifties with glioma. The CDR3 runs from the conserved cysteine through the conserved F or W. D genes are given only for firm matches. Some rows have no size entry. The others give once, few or many, or a class for an expanded clone.

once	TRBD2	TRBV6-5	TRBJ2-2	CASSYSAGGISGELFF	TGTGCCAGCAGTTACTCGGCGGGGGGGATTAGCGGGGAGCTGTTTTTT
-	TRBD1	TRBV6-1	TRBJ2-7	CASSRVFTGGYEQYF	TGTGCCAGCTCTCGTGTCTTCACAGGGGGGTACGAGCAGTACTTC
-	-	TRBV6-1	TRBJ2-1	CASSASGEQFF	TGTGCCAGCAGTGCGAGTGGTGAGCAGTTCTTC
-	-	TRBV7-9	TRBJ2-2	CASSLAGVFSTGELFF	TGTGCCAGCAGCTTGGCAGGGGTTTTCAGCACCGGGGAGCTGTTTTTT
-	TRBD1	TRBV6-5	TRBJ1-1	CASRLNPDRGAAFF	TGTGCCAGCAGATTGAACCCGGACAGGGGAGCAGCTTTCTTT
-	-	TRBV19	TRBJ1-1	CASRGPTGNTEAFF	TGTGCCAGTAGGGGGCCGACTGGGAACACTGAAGCTTTCTTT
once	TRBD1	TRBV4-1	TRBJ1-2	CASSQDSGQGARGYTF	TGCGCCAGCAGCCAAGATAGTGGACAGGGGGCAAGGGGCTACACCTTC
-	-	TRBV29-1	TRBJ1-5	CSVAYGVGQPQHF	TGCAGCGTTGCATACGGGGTCGGTCAGCCCCAGCATTTT
-	-	TRBV7-2	TRBJ1-1	CASSSLQGPAEAFF	TGTGCCAGCAGCTCGCTACAGGGACCCGCTGAAGCTTTCTTT
-	TRBD1	TRBV19	TRBJ2-2	CASSITQGDTGELFF	TGTGCCAGTAGTATAACACAGGGGGACACCGGGGAGCTGTTTTTT
-	-	TRBV5-4	TRBJ2-5	CASSFGGRGQETQYF	TGTGCCAGCAGCTTTGGTGGCAGGGGACAAGAGACCCAGTACTTC
-	-	TRBV5-1	TRBJ2-1	CASSLEGRNEQFF	TGCGCCAGCAGCTTGGAAGGGCGGAATGAGCAGTTCTTC
-	TRBD1	TRBV9	TRBJ1-2	CASSAADRANYGYTF	TGTGCCAGCAGCGCGGCGGACAGGGCTAACTATGGCTACACCTTC
-	-	TRBV28	TRBJ1-1	CASRLSGHHNTEAFF	TGTGCCAGCAGACTATCGGGACACCATAACACTGAAGCTTTCTTT
-	-	TRBV19	TRBJ1-2	CATQTPNRDYGGYTF	TGTGCCACACAGACACCTAACCGCGACTATGGTGGCTACACCTTC
-	TRBD1	TRBV7-2	TRBJ2-1	CASSLVGDSYNEQFF	TGTGCCAGCAGCTTAGTAGGGGACAGTTACAATGAGCAGTTCTTC
-	TRBD1	TRBV18	TRBJ2-7	CASSPGDRMTEQYF	TGTGCCAGCTCACCCGGGGACAGGATGACCGAGCAGTACTTC
many	TRBD2	TRBV6-1	TRBJ2-5	CASSEELADQETQYF	TGTGCCAGCAGTGAAGAGCTAGCGGACCAAGAGACCCAGTACTTC
-	-	TRBV5-1	TRBJ1-1	CASSGGDTVEGNTEAFF	TGCGCCAGCAGCGGGGGGGACACCGTAGAAGGGAACACTGAAGCTTTCTTT
few	-	TRBV6-1	TRBJ1-5	CASSEIGGVNQPQHF	TGTGCCAGCAGTGAAATCGGAGGGGTTAATCAGCCCCAGCATTTT
few	-	TRBV10-3	TRBJ1-4	CAISDLPSEKLFF	TGTGCCATCAGTGATTTACCCAGTGAAAAACTGTTTTTT
-	-	TRBV7-8	TRBJ2-1	CASSLVGFYNEQFF	TGTGCCAGCAGCTTAGTAGGCTTTTACAATGAGCAGTTCTTC
few	TRBD1	TRBV11-3	TRBJ1-1	CASSSVQGTEAFF	TGTGCCAGCAGCTCGGTACAGGGGACTGAAGCTTTCTTT
-	TRBD1	TRBV7-8	TRBJ2-7	CASSLVYRGNAEQYF	TGTGCCAGCAGCTTAGTTTACAGGGGAAATGCCGAGCAGTACTTC
-	-	TRBV6-5	TRBJ1-5	CASSSSQAFNQPQHF	TGTGCCAGCAGTTCCTCACAGGCTTTCAATCAGCCCCAGCATTTT
-	-	TRBV10-2	TRBJ2-7	CASTNRQYEQYF	TGCGCCAGCACCAATAGACAGTACGAGCAGTACTTC
-	-	TRBV2	TRBJ1-1	CASRALTLNTEAFF	TGTGCCAGCAGAGCCTTGACCTTGAACACTGAAGCTTTCTTT
-	-	TRBV25-1	TRBJ1-5	CASSDTGSYNQPQHF	TGTGCCAGCAGTGATACCGGGAGCTACAATCAGCCCCAGCATTTT
-	-	TRBV2	TRBJ2-1	CAKGSLQLDEQFF	TGTGCCAAGGGAAGCCTCCAATTAGATGAGCAGTTCTTC
-	TRBD2	TRBV2	TRBJ2-5	CASSGVAGRETQYF	TGTGCCAGCAGTGGGGTAGCGGGGCGGGAGACCCAGTACTTC
-	-	TRBV28	TRBJ2-7	CASYVSAGKIHEQYF	TGTGCCAGCTATGTTTCGGCAGGGAAGATCCACGAGCAGTACTTC
-	TRBD2	TRBV7-2	TRBJ2-3	CASSHKRGLRDTQYF	TGTGCCAGCAGCCACAAGCGGGGCCTTCGGGATACGCAGTATTTT
-	TRBD2	TRBV27	TRBJ2-3	CASSSLAGGPSDTQYF	TGTGCCAGCAGTTCACTAGCGGGGGGCCCATCAGATACGCAGTATTTT